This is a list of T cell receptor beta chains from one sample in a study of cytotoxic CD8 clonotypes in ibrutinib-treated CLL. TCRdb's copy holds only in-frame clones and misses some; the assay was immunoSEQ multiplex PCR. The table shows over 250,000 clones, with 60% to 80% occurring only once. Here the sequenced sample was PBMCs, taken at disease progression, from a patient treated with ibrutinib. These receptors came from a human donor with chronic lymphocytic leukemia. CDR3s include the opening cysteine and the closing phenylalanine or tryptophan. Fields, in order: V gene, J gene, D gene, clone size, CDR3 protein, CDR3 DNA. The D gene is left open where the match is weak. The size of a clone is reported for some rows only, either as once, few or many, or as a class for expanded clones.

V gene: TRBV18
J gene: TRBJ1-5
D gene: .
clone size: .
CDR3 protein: CASSHNQARGNQPQHF
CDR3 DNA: TGTGCCAGCTCACACAACCAGGCCAGGGGCAATCAGCCCCAGCATTTT

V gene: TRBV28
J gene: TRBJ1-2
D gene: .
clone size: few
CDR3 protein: CASGTDSYGYTF
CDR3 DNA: TGTGCCAGCGGAACCGATAGCTATGGCTACACCTTC

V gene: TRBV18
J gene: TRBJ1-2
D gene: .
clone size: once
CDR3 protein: CASSPGKGTNYGYTF
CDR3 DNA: TGTGCCAGCTCACCAGGGAAAGGAACTAACTATGGCTACACCTTC

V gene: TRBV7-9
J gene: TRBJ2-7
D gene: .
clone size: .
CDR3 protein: CASSLNLGGSYEQYF
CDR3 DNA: TGTGCCAGCAGCTTAAATCTCGGGGGCTCCTACGAGCAGTACTTC

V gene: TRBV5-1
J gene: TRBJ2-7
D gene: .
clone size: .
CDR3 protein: CASSLAGAPNF
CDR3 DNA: TGCGCCAGCAGCTTGGCCGGGGCTCCTAACTTC

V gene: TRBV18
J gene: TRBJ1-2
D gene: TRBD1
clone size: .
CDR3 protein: CASSPGTELGYTF
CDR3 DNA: TGTGCCAGCTCACCCGGGACAGAGCTTGGCTACACCTTC

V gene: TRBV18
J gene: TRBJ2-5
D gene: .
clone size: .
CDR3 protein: CASSPFEETQYF
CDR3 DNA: TGTGCCAGCTCACCATTCGAAGAGACCCAGTACTTC

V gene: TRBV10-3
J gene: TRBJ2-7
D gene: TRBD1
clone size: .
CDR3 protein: CAISAGGIEQYF
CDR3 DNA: TGTGCCATCTCGGCAGGGGGTATTGAGCAGTACTTC

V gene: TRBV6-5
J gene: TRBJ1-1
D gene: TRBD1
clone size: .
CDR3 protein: CASSPRTGVNTEAFF
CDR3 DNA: TGTGCCAGCAGTCCGAGGACAGGGGTGAACACTGAAGCTTTCTTT

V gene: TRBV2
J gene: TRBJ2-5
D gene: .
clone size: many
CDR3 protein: CASSEGETQYF
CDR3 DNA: TGTGCCAGCAGTGAAGGGGAGACCCAGTACTTC

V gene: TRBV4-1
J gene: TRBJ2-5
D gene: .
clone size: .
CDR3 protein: CASSQYRSETQYF
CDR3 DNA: TGCGCCAGCAGCCAATACCGCTCCGAGACCCAGTACTTC

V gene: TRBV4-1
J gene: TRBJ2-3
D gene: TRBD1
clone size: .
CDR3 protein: CASSQPGQGSDTQYF
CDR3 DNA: TGCGCCAGCAGCCAGCCGGGACAGGGGTCCGATACGCAGTATTTT

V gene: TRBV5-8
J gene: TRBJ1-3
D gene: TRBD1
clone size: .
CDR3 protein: CASSLPGTGASGNTIYF
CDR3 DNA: TGTGCCAGCAGCTTGCCGGGGACAGGGGCCTCTGGAAACACCATATATTTT